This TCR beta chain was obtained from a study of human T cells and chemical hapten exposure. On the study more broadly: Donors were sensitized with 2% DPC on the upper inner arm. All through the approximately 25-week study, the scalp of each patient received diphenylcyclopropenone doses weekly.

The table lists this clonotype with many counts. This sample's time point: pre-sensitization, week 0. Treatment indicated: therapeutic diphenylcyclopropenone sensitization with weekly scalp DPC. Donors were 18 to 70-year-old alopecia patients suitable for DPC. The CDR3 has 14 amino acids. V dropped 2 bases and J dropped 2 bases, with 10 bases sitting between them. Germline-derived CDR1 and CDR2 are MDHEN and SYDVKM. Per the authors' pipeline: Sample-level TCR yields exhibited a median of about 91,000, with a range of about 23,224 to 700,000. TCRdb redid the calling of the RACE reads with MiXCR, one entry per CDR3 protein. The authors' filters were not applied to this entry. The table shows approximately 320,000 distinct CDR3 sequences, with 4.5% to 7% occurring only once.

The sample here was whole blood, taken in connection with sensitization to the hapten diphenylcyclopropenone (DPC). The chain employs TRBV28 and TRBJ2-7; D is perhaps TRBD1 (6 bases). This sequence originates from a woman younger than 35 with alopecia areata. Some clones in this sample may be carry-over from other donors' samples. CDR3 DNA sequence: TGTGCCAGCAGTTTAACAGGGCCAACCTACGAGCAGTACTTC. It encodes CASSLTGPTYEQYF.